This T cell receptor beta chain was found in a study of T cell responses to AZD1222 COVID-19 vaccine. Study information: Second-dose intervals of approximately 4 or approximately 12 weeks were pooled.

Concerning this clone: The target antigen is unknown.

The germline V gene has CDR1 DFQATT and CDR2 SNEGSKA (reference sequence). Deletions cut 3 bases from V and 2 bases from J, with 9 bases between. The CDR3 covers 13 residues. Study-wide points: A rise in Spike-specific TCR breadth and depth followed two AZD1222 doses. In the spike-specific TCR repertoire, nearly half reportedly target unmutated variant regions.

Measured with immunoSEQ multiplex PCR; TCRdb has only the in-frame clones, and not every one. The table records more than 110,000 clones, 89% of them present only once. The V and J genes are TRBV20-1 and TRBJ2-3; D is uncertain. The receptor was isolated from an adult in good health. The source material was peripheral blood, sampled on day 0 of AZD1222 vaccination. The CDR3 loop reads CSASARPTDTQYF. In DNA form, the CDR3 reads TGCAGTGCTAGTGCCAGGCCCACAGATACGCAGTATTTT.